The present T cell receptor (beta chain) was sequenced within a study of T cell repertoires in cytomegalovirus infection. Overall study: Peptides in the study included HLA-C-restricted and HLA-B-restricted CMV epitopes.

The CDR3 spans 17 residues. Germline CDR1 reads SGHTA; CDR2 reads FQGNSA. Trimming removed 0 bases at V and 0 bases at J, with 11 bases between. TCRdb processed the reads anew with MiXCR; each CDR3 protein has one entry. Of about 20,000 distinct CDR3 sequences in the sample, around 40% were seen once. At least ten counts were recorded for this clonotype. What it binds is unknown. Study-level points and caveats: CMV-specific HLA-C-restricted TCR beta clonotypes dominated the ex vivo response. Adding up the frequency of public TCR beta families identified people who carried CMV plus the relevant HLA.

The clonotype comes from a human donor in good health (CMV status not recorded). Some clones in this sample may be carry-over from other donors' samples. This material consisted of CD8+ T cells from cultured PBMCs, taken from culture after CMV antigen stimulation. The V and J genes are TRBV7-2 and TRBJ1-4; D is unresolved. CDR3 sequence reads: CASSLAGGFATNEKLFF. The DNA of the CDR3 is TGTGCCAGCAGCTTAGCCGGTGGGTTCGCAACTAATGAAAAACTGTTTTTT.